This TCR beta chain was sequenced in a study of blood T cell repertoires in COVID-19. The germline V gene encodes CDR1 SNHLY and CDR2 FYNNEI. This CDR3 spans 16 amino acids. Trimming removed 6 bases at V and 0 bases at J, with 17 bases between. Generated by immunoSEQ multiplex PCR, the TCRdb table keeps only in-frame clones and is missing some. The table has approximately 250,000 clones, approximately 85% seen once; the top ten hold about 0.93%. V is TRBV2 and J is TRBJ1-1; possibly TRBD1 for D (6 bases). The sequence derives from a man between 40 and 49 years old with acute or convalescent COVID-19. The sequenced sample consisted of peripheral blood. This CDR3 is CASSRDRPLVNTEAFF. The CDR3 DNA reads as TGTGCCAGCAGCCGAGACAGGCCGTTGGTGAACACTGAAGCTTTCTTT.